The 20 T cell receptor beta chains below come from one sample, sequenced in a study of cytomegalovirus exposure and HLA in healthy donors. The data were produced by immunoSEQ multiplex PCR, yet TCRdb's version contains in-frame clones alone and is incomplete. The data hold approximately 220,000 clones, with around nine tenths observed a single time. The sample comprised PBMCs. These receptors were taken from a man between 18 and 29 years old in good health and CMV-seronegative.

The chain employs TRBV25-1 and TRBJ1-6, with 7 bases aligning to TRBD1. In germline, CDR1 is MGHDK, CDR2 SYGVNS. V gave up 5 bases and J gave up 6 bases; unmatched junction bases: 4. The CDR3 extends over 14 amino acids. The chain's CDR3 is CASSTGTVNSPLHF. As DNA, the CDR3 is TGTGCCAGCAGTACCGGGACAGTTAATTCACCCCTCCACTTT.

The chain recombines TRBV25-1 with TRBJ1-1; D not certain. CDR3 length: 14 residues. Germline values: CDR1 MGHDK, CDR2 SYGVNS. The ends were cut back, 1 base at V and 1 base at J, with 7 bases in the middle. The CDR3 loop reads CASSESRRNTEAFF. The CDR3 DNA sequence: TGTGCCAGCAGTGAATCCCGCAGGAACACTGAAGCTTTCTTT.

This chain connects TRBV19 to TRBJ2-3, with 12 nucleotides matching TRBD2. In germline, CDR1 is LNHDA, CDR2 SQIVND (reference sequence). This CDR3 spans 16 amino acids. V lost 5 bases to trimming and J lost 4 bases; unmatched junction nucleotides: 7. The CDR3 loop is CASSSAASGGADTQYF. CDR3 nucleotide sequence: TGTGCCAGTAGTTCCGCGGCTAGCGGGGGGGCAGATACGCAGTATTTT. Complete variable domain (other parts from reference TRBV19 and TRBJ2-3): DGGITQSPKYLFRKEGQNVTLSCEQNLNHDAMYWYRQDPGQGLRLIYYSQIVNDFQKGDIAEGYSVSREKKESFPLTVTSAQKNPTAFYLCASSSAASGGADTQYFGPGTRLTVL.

This clone appeared a single time. V gene TRBV15 combines with J gene TRBJ1-6; D not certain. CDR1 LNHNV and CDR2 YYDKDF come from the germline V gene (reference sequence). V was shortened by 1 base and J by 0 bases, with 7 bases between the two germline ends. This CDR3 comprises 16 residues. In DNA, the CDR3 is TGTGCCACCAGCAGAGGCGGGAGCTCCTATAATTCACCCCTCCACTTT. Translating gives CATSRGGSSYNSPLHF.

The chain recombines TRBV6-1 with TRBJ1-6, with a tentative D call TRBD1 (5 bases). The germline V and J ends were trimmed by 7 bases and 7 bases, with 11 bases remaining between them. The CDR3 loop spans 13 amino acids. Germline V gives CDR1 MNHNS, CDR2 SASEGT. The CDR3 reads CASTKGVNSPLHF. In DNA, the CDR3 is TGTGCCAGCACAAAAGGGGTGAATTCACCCCTCCACTTT.

This chain joins TRBV4-2 and TRBJ2-1; D possibly corresponds to TRBD2 (5 bases). V lost 1 base to trimming and J lost 0 bases, with 16 bases between them. This CDR3 has 18 amino acids. Per germline, CDR1 LGHNA and CDR2 YNFKEQ. The CDR3 here is CASSQAGSSISSYNEQFF. The CDR3, as DNA: TGTGCCAGCAGCCAAGCGGGGTCGTCAATCAGCTCCTACAATGAGCAGTTCTTC.

The chain uses TRBV5-1 and TRBJ1-2; D gene unclear. This CDR3 is built from 17 residues. CDR1 and CDR2 (germline): SGHRS, YFSETQ. Trimming took 3 bases from V and 4 from J, leaving 22 bases between them. The CDR3 spells CASSYRRSRGPLYGYTF. The CDR3 DNA sequence: TGCGCCAGCAGCTACCGACGGAGCAGAGGGCCTCTCTATGGCTACACCTTC. The entire variable domain, with the rest obtained from reference TRBV5-1 and TRBJ1-2, is as follows: KAGVTQTPRYLIKTRGQQVTLSCSPISGHRSVSWYQQTPGQGLQFLFEYFSETQRNKGNFPGRFSGRQFSNSRSEMNVSTLELGDSALYLCASSYRRSRGPLYGYTFGSGTRLTVV.

This chain uses TRBV28 with TRBJ1-2; D may be TRBD1 (6 bases). The ends were cut back, 8 bases at V and 5 bases at J, with 15 bases in the middle. The germline V gene has CDR1 MDHEN and CDR2 SYDVKM. The CDR3 consists of 13 residues. CDR3 in DNA: TGTGCCAGCTCCCTGGCCAGGGGATATGGCTACACCTTC. This encodes CASSLARGYGYTF.

The chain combines TRBV11-3 with TRBJ2-1; 9 positions agree with TRBD2. This CDR3 has 13 amino acids. Per germline, CDR1 SGHNT and CDR2 YENEEA. Losses at the gene ends were 1 base for V and 14 bases for J; bases not matched to a gene: 6. The CDR3: CASSLGPSGAKFF. CDR3 bases: TGTGCCAGCAGCTTAGGGCCTAGCGGGGCTAAGTTCTTC.

The gene calls are TRBV28 and TRBJ2-5; TRBD2 matches 9 bases. CDR3 length: 13 amino acids. The ends lost 5 bases at V and 5 bases at J; junction bases unmatched: 3. CDR1 is MDHEN, CDR2 SYDVKM, per germline. The CDR3 sequence is CASSRAGGETQYF. For the CDR3, the DNA is TGTGCCAGCAGTCGTGCGGGGGGGGAGACCCAGTACTTC.

In regard to this clone: Other nucleotide sequences from this sample produce the same CDR3. V and J are TRBV28 and TRBJ2-7; no clear D. This CDR3 spans 11 amino acids. Germline V gene lookup returns CDR1 MDHEN and CDR2 SYDVKM. Trimming removed 6 bases at V and 4 bases at J, with 7 bases between. The DNA for the CDR3 is TGTGCCAGCAGCCGTTCGTACGAGCAGTACTTC. Residues: CASSRSYEQYF. The variable domain in full, completed from reference TRBV28 and TRBJ2-7, reads DVKVTQSSRYLVKRTGEKVFLECVQDMDHENMFWYRQDPGLGLRLIYFSYDVKMKEKGDIPEGYSVSREKKERFSLILESASTNQTSMYLCASSRSYEQYFGPGTRLTVT.

This clone appeared a single time. This chain connects TRBV6-1 to TRBJ2-2; TRBD2 aligns across 9 bases. Germline V gene data show CDR1 as MNHNS and CDR2 as SASEGT. CDR3 length: 16 residues. The junction had 9 bases not matched to a gene; V was cut back by 3 bases and J by 7 bases. CDR3 loop: CASSEWEGLANGELFF. The CDR3 DNA sequence: TGTGCCAGCAGTGAGTGGGAGGGACTAGCAAACGGGGAGCTGTTTTTT.

V gene TRBV30 combines with J gene TRBJ1-1; TRBD1 agrees at 8 bases. After removal of 5 bases from V and 4 bases from J, the junction contained 3 bases not matched to a gene. The CDR3 is 12 residues long. Germline V gives CDR1 GTSNPN, CDR2 SVGIG (reference sequence). The CDR3 is CAWDRGSTEAFF. Written as DNA, the CDR3 is TGTGCCTGGGACAGGGGTTCCACTGAAGCTTTCTTT. Variable domain in full (rest from reference TRBV30 and TRBJ1-1): SQTIHQWPATLVQPVGSPLSLECTVEGTSNPNLYWYRQAAGRGLQLLFYSVGIGQISSEVPQNLSASRPQDRQFILSSKKLLLSDSGFYLCAWDRGSTEAFFGQGTRLTVV.

The gene calls are TRBV6-1 and TRBJ2-1, with 7 bases lining up with TRBD1. J lost 5 bases, V lost 8 bases, and 3 bases had no gene match. The V gene's germline CDR1 is MNHNS and CDR2 SASEGT. This CDR3 has 12 residues. The CDR3 region is CASLQGHNEQFF. The CDR3 DNA is TGTGCCAGCCTACAGGGGCACAATGAGCAGTTCTTC.

This chain uses TRBV6-6 with TRBJ1-6; 7 positions agree with TRBD1. Germline V gives CDR1 MNHNY, CDR2 SVGAGI (reference sequence). V trimming: 4 bases; J trimming: 15 bases; junction bases outside the gene matches: 12. The CDR3 sequence is 14 residues long. In DNA form, the CDR3 reads TGTGCCAGCAGTTCCCCGGGACAGCGTTTTCTCCTCCACTTT. It specifies CASSSPGQRFLLHF.

The chain is built from TRBV9 and TRBJ2-3, with 14 bases lining up with TRBD2. CDR1 SGDLS and CDR2 YYNGEE come from the germline V gene. V lost 0 bases to trimming and J lost 1 base; unmatched junction nucleotides: 1. CDR3 length: 17 residues. CDR3 in amino acids: CASSVEGLAGGTDTQYF. The CDR3 coding sequence is TGTGCCAGCAGCGTAGAGGGACTAGCGGGAGGCACAGATACGCAGTATTTT.

The chain has TRBV4-3 and TRBJ2-1, with D hard to call. The V end was cut by 1 base, the J end by 9 bases, with 13 bases between. There are 14 residues in the CDR3. The germline CDR1 and CDR2 sequences are LGHNA and YSLEER. The CDR3 spells CASSQGGPSSEQFF. The CDR3 DNA follows: TGCGCCAGCAGCCAAGGAGGTCCAAGCAGTGAGCAGTTCTTC.

The chain has TRBV4-1 and TRBJ1-2, with TRBD1 as a possible D gene (5 bases). Trimming shortened V by 5 bases and J by 7 bases, and 17 bases separated the two germline ends. The CDR3 contains 14 residues. The germline V gene encodes CDR1 MGHRA and CDR2 YSYEKL. The CDR3 reads CASSNPGSRLGYTF. The DNA of the CDR3 is TGCGCCAGCAGCAACCCAGGGTCGAGGCTTGGCTACACCTTC.

This chain connects TRBV19 to TRBJ2-2; 10 positions match TRBD1. Germline loops: CDR1 LNHDA, CDR2 SQIVND (reference sequence). The CDR3 runs 17 residues. Unmatched junction bases numbered 12, after V lost 6 bases and J lost 5 bases. CDR3 in amino acids: CASSTTIGTGETGELFF. The CDR3 nucleotides read TGTGCCAGTAGCACTACCATAGGGACAGGGGAGACCGGGGAGCTGTTTTTT.

The rearrangement uses TRBV7-2 and TRBJ1-1; D remains ambiguous. The germline gives CDR1 SGHTA, CDR2 FQGNSA. The ends were cut back, 5 bases at V and 3 bases at J, with 16 bases in the middle. The CDR3 runs 15 residues. The CDR3 loop is CASSHYPGLDTEAFF. CDR3 bases: TGTGCCAGCAGCCATTACCCAGGTTTGGACACTGAAGCTTTCTTT.